This is a list of T cell receptor beta chains from one sample in a study of control samples from healthy donors and cancer patients. The repertoire was sequenced with immunoSEQ multiplex PCR; TCRdb's copy has only in-frame clones and lacks some. The sample includes around 59,000 clones, 92% of them seen just once. Sequencing was performed on PBMCs. All receptors come from a man aged 40-49 years with colorectal cancer. The CDR3 runs from the conserved cysteine through the conserved F or W. Each record gives: V gene, D gene, J gene, CDR3 DNA, CDR3 protein. A D gene is named only where the DNA matches it firmly.

V gene: TRBV5-1; D gene: TRBD1; J gene: TRBJ1-1; CDR3 DNA: TGCGCCAGCAGCCCGAGGGAGGTCAGGGGGTCGAACACTGAAGCTTTCTTT; CDR3 protein: CASSPREVRGSNTEAFF
V gene: TRBV5-6; D gene: NA; J gene: TRBJ1-2; CDR3 DNA: TGTGCCGGCAGCTTGGTCGGAGCCGGGGGCTATGGCTACACCTTC; CDR3 protein: CAGSLVGAGGYGYTF
V gene: TRBV6-6; D gene: NA; J gene: TRBJ1-5; CDR3 DNA: TGTGCCAGCATTACCTCTGGGGGAAAGCCCCAGCATTTT; CDR3 protein: CASITSGGKPQHF
V gene: TRBV3-1/TRBV3-2; D gene: TRBD1; J gene: TRBJ1-1; CDR3 DNA: TGTGCCAGCGGGACCGGGACAGCAAAAACTGAAGCTTTCTTT; CDR3 protein: CASGTGTAKTEAFF
V gene: TRBV11-3; D gene: NA; J gene: TRBJ1-1; CDR3 DNA: TGTGCCAGCAGCTACCGTACCGGGGGGAACACTGAAGCTTTCTTT; CDR3 protein: CASSYRTGGNTEAFF
V gene: TRBV10-3; D gene: NA; J gene: TRBJ1-5; CDR3 DNA: TGTGCCACCAGTAGGGGGTTCAATCAGCCCCAGCATTTT; CDR3 protein: CATSRGFNQPQHF
V gene: TRBV18; D gene: NA; J gene: TRBJ1-2; CDR3 DNA: TGTGCCAGCTCACCAGGTTTTGGACTAGGATATGGCTACACCTTC; CDR3 protein: CASSPGFGLGYGYTF
V gene: TRBV5-6; D gene: TRBD1; J gene: TRBJ2-5; CDR3 DNA: TGTGCCAGCAGCCTATTTAGGGACAGACAAGAGACCCAGTACTTC; CDR3 protein: CASSLFRDRQETQYF
V gene: TRBV19; D gene: NA; J gene: TRBJ2-7; CDR3 DNA: TGTGCCAGTAGTAGGCGGGACGGGTCCTACGAGCAGTACTTC; CDR3 protein: CASSRRDGSYEQYF
V gene: TRBV18; D gene: NA; J gene: TRBJ2-3; CDR3 DNA: TGTGCCAGCTCCCCAGAGTACCCCACAGATACGCAGTATTTT; CDR3 protein: CASSPEYPTDTQYF
V gene: TRBV5-4; D gene: TRBD2; J gene: TRBJ2-3; CDR3 DNA: TGTGCCAGCAGGACTAGCGGGGGGGTAGATACGCAGTATTTT; CDR3 protein: CASRTSGGVDTQYF
V gene: TRBV7-8; D gene: NA; J gene: TRBJ2-7; CDR3 DNA: TGTGCCAGCAGCTTTCAGGCCTCCTACGAGCAGTACTTC; CDR3 protein: CASSFQASYEQYF
V gene: TRBV6-5; D gene: NA; J gene: TRBJ1-1; CDR3 DNA: TGTGCCAGCAGACCGACAGTGAACACTGAAGCTTTCTTT; CDR3 protein: CASRPTVNTEAFF
V gene: TRBV6-5; D gene: TRBD2; J gene: TRBJ2-6; CDR3 DNA: TGTGCCAGCAGTTTTCAGGGAGGGGGGGCCAACGTCCTGACTTTC; CDR3 protein: CASSFQGGGANVLTF
V gene: TRBV6-1; D gene: TRBD2; J gene: TRBJ2-7; CDR3 DNA: TGTGCCAGCAGTGAAGCTCCTAGCGGCTACGAGCAGTACTTC; CDR3 protein: CASSEAPSGYEQYF
V gene: TRBV24-1; D gene: TRBD1; J gene: TRBJ2-2; CDR3 DNA: TGTGCCACCAGTGATGCGGACAGGGGGCTTAACACCGGGGAGCTGTTTTTT; CDR3 protein: CATSDADRGLNTGELFF
V gene: TRBV6-5; D gene: NA; J gene: TRBJ1-5; CDR3 DNA: TGTGCCAGCACCGGCGGCAAAAATCAGCCCCAGCATTTT; CDR3 protein: CASTGGKNQPQHF
V gene: TRBV15; D gene: TRBD1; J gene: TRBJ2-4; CDR3 DNA: TGTGCCACCAGCAGGGGGTCCGGGACAGGGATAAACATTCAGTACTTC; CDR3 protein: CATSRGSGTGINIQYF
V gene: TRBV5-1; D gene: NA; J gene: TRBJ1-1; CDR3 DNA: TGCGCCAGCAGTGTCGGCAGGGAAGCTTTCTTT; CDR3 protein: CASSVGREAFF
V gene: TRBV5-1; D gene: NA; J gene: TRBJ1-3; CDR3 DNA: TGCGCCAGCAAGCTTGATGGGATCTCTGGAAACACCATATATTTT; CDR3 protein: CASKLDGISGNTIYF
V gene: TRBV28; D gene: TRBD1; J gene: TRBJ1-4; CDR3 DNA: TGTGCCAGCACGGACAGGGGTTCTTTTGAAAAACTGTTTTTT; CDR3 protein: CASTDRGSFEKLFF
V gene: TRBV12-3/TRBV12-4; D gene: NA; J gene: TRBJ1-1; CDR3 DNA: TGTGCCAGCAGAGAAGGACCTATCACTGAAGCTTTCTTT; CDR3 protein: CASREGPITEAFF
V gene: TRBV11-3; D gene: NA; J gene: TRBJ2-5; CDR3 DNA: TGTGCCAGCAGCGGGAAACAGGGAGTCGGGGAGACCCAGTACTTC; CDR3 protein: CASSGKQGVGETQYF